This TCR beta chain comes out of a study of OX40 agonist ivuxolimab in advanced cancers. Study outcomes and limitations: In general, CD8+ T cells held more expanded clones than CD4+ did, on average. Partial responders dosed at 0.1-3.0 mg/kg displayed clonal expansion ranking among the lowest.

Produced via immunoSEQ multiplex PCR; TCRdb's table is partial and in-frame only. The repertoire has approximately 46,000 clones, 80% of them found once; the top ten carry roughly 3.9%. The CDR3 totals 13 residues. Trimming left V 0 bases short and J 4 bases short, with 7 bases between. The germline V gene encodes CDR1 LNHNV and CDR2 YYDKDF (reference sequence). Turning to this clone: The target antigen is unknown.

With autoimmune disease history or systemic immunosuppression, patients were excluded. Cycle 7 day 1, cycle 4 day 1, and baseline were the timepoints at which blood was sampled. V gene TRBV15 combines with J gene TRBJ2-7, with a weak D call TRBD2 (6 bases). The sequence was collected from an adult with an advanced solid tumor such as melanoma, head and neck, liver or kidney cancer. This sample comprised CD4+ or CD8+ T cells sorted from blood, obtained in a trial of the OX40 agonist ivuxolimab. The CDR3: CATSREEGYEQYF. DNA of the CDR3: TGTGCCACCAGCAGAGAGGAGGGGTACGAGCAGTACTTC.